The TCR beta chain described here comes from a study of cytomegalovirus exposure and HLA in healthy donors. Findings and limits, study-wide: Researchers reported that three CMV-associated chains were confirmed in vitro as CMV antigen-specific. V- and J-gene trimming of TCR beta was linked (in a later analysis) to a missense DCLRE1C variant.

Primers: 60 Vbeta forward and 13 Jbeta reverse. Only in-frame clones appear in the TCRdb table, and some are missing; sequencing was by immunoSEQ multiplex PCR. Of about 130,000 clones in the sample, 77% were seen once. This clone appeared once. Antigen specificity is unknown. The CDR3 is made up of 16 amino acids. CDR1 and CDR2 (germline): SGHRS, YFSETQ. V lost 3 bases, J lost 8 bases, and 12 bases stayed unmatched. The specimen sequenced was PBMCs. The chain carries TRBV5-1 and TRBJ1-4, with TRBD1 identical over 8 bases. The clonotype comes from a woman aged 40-49 years in good health and CMV-seropositive. The DNA of the CDR3 is TGCGCCAGCAGCTCCCCAGGGGGCGGGGGCCCAGAAAAACTGTTTTTT. It encodes CASSSPGGGGPEKLFF.